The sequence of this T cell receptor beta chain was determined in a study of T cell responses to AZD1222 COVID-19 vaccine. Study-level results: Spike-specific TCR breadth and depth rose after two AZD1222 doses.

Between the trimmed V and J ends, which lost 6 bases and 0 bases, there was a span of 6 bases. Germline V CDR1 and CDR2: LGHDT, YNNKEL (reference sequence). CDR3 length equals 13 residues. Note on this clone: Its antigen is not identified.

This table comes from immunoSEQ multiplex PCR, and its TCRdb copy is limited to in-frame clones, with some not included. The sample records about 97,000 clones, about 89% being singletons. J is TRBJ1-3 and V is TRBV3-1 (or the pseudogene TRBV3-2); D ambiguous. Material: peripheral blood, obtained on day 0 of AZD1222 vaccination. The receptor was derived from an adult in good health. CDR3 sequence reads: CASSHDSGNTIYF. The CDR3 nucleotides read TGTGCCAGCAGTCATGACTCTGGAAACACCATATATTTT.